What follows are 14 T cell receptor beta chains derived from one specimen sequenced in a study of CD8 T cells in ankylosing spondylitis. Overall study results and limits: A motif of 7 to 9 highly homologous TCR beta variants was seen as apparently characteristic of ankylosing spondylitis blood.

The antigens for these receptors are not known. MiXCR was run by TCRdb on the 5' RACE reads, yielding one entry per CDR3 protein. The table records roughly 400,000 distinct CDR3 sequences, about a fifth of them present only once. The sequenced material came from blood, either unsorted or a sorted T cell fraction (not recorded which). Receptor source: a male donor with ankylosing spondylitis.

The chain joins TRBV4-2 to TRBJ2-1, with D possibly TRBD2 on 7 matching bases. With 1 base removed from V and 9 bases from J, the gap between germline ends came to 16 bases. This CDR3 has 15 residues. Germline CDR1 is LGHNA and CDR2 is YNFKEQ. The CDR3 nucleotides read TGTGCCAGCAGCCAAGCGGGGGGCTCGGGGAGTGAGCAGTTCTTC. This encodes CASSQAGGSGSEQFF.

The chain carries TRBV10-3 and TRBJ1-1; D not certain. Trimming shortened V by 4 bases and J by 1 base, and 10 bases separated the two germline ends. The V gene's germline CDR1 is ENHRY and CDR2 SYGVKD. The CDR3 loop spans 14 amino acids. As DNA, the CDR3 is TGTGCCATCAGTGTGATGGGTCCGAACACTGAAGCTTTCTTT. Protein product: CAISVMGPNTEAFF.

The V call is TRBV5-1, the J call TRBJ2-7; D unresolved. V was cut by 3 bases and J by 3 bases, with 13 bases left in between. Germline CDR1 reads SGHRS; CDR2 reads YFSETQ. The CDR3 sequence is 14 residues long. CDR3 region: CASSYLGENYEQYF. CDR3 sequence (DNA): TGCGCCAGCAGCTACTTAGGAGAAAACTACGAGCAGTACTTC.

V usage is TRBV4-2 and J usage is TRBJ2-2; a possible D gene is TRBD2 (6 bases). The CDR3 covers 15 residues. Trimming removed 2 bases from V and 8 bases from J, with 15 bases in between. CDR1 and CDR2 from the germline V gene are LGHNA and YNFKEQ. This chain's CDR3 is CASSQPTRESGELFF. Here the CDR3 DNA reads TGTGCCAGCAGCCAACCGACTAGGGAGTCAGGGGAGCTGTTTTTT.

The rearrangement uses TRBV20-1 and TRBJ2-3; a possible D gene is TRBD2 (5 bases). CDR1 is DFQATT and CDR2 is SNEGSKA in the germline V gene (reference sequence). The CDR3 has 12 amino acids. The germline V and J ends were trimmed by 6 bases and 4 bases, with 11 bases remaining between them. The CDR3: CSAAEGADTQYF. The CDR3 DNA reads TGCAGTGCAGCCGAGGGTGCAGATACGCAGTATTTT.

This clonotype was seen more than once but under ten times. J is TRBJ2-7 and V is TRBV13; D not resolved. The CDR3 extends over 12 amino acids. Trimming took off 1 base at V and 5 bases at J, with 6 bases between the two ends. Per the germline V gene, CDR1 is PRHDT and CDR2 is FYEKMQ (reference sequence). The DNA for the CDR3 is TGTGCCAGCAGCTTAGAATGGCACGAGCAGTACTTC. It codes for CASSLEWHEQYF.

V is TRBV5-1 and J is TRBJ2-5, with TRBD2 as a possible D gene (6 bases). Germline V CDR1 and CDR2: SGHRS, YFSETQ. With 3 bases removed from V and 3 bases from J, the gap between germline ends came to 21 bases. The CDR3 loop spans 17 amino acids. The CDR3 nucleotides are TGCGCCAGCAGCTCGCCGGTTGTAGGGCGCGGGGAAGAGACCCAGTACTTC. Its translation is CASSSPVVGRGEETQYF.

This clonotype was counted at least ten times. This sequence joins TRBV9 and TRBJ1-1; D gene unclear. CDR1 SGDLS and CDR2 YYNGEE come from the germline V gene. CDR3 size: 14 residues. Trimming removed 0 bases at V and 2 bases at J, with 8 bases between. CDR3 sequence (DNA): TGTGCCAGCAGCGTAGTTAAAGAAAACACTGAAGCTTTCTTT. Protein: CASSVVKENTEAFF. The variable domain in full, with the rest retrieved from reference TRBV9 and TRBJ1-1, is DSGVTQTPKHLITATGQRVTLRCSPRSGDLSVYWYQQSLDQGLQFLIQYYNGEERAKGNILERFSAQQFPDLHSELNLSSLELGDSALYFCASSVVKENTEAFFGQGTRLTVV.

This clonotype was recorded a few times. V gene TRBV7-2 combines with J gene TRBJ2-7, with TRBD1 as a possible D gene (5 bases). Per germline, CDR1 SGHTA and CDR2 FQGNSA. The germline V and J ends were trimmed by 3 bases and 4 bases, with 13 bases remaining between them. The CDR3 contains 14 residues. Here the CDR3 DNA reads TGTGCCAGCAGCTTTGAGTGGACAAGTTACGAGCAGTACTTC. This codes for CASSFEWTSYEQYF.

The sample holds a few counts of this clonotype. CDR3 sequence reads: CASSPPPRNTGELFF. CDR3 DNA: TGTGCCAGCAGTCCCCCTCCGAGGAACACCGGGGAGCTGTTTTTT. V gene TRBV28 combines with J gene TRBJ2-2, with D uncertain. The CDR3 length is 15 residues. V was pared by 5 bases and J by 1 base, with 11 bases between. Germline-derived CDR1 and CDR2 are MDHEN and SYDVKM.

This rearrangement joins TRBV6-5 to TRBJ2-7; 8 positions agree with TRBD1. The CDR3 spans 15 residues. The trim removed 4 bases at V and 6 bases at J, leaving 11 bases unmatched. Germline CDR1 is MNHEY and CDR2 is SVGAGI. The CDR3 here is CASSFVGQGSREQYF. The CDR3 DNA reads TGTGCCAGCAGTTTTGTAGGACAGGGAAGTCGCGAGCAGTACTTC.

The CDR3: CATSRDLETGWNSPLHF. In DNA, the CDR3 is TGTGCCACCAGCAGAGATCTGGAAACAGGATGGAACTCACCCCTCCACTTT. This chain uses TRBV15 with TRBJ1-6; D might be TRBD1 (5 bases). The germline V gene encodes CDR1 LNHNV and CDR2 YYDKDF (reference sequence). The V end was cut by 0 bases, the J end by 10 bases, with 19 bases between. This CDR3 is built from 17 residues.

V gene TRBV28 combines with J gene TRBJ1-1, with D perhaps matching TRBD1 (6 bases). The CDR3 totals 13 residues. Between the trimmed V and J ends, which lost 8 bases and 5 bases, there was a span of 15 bases. Germline V gene lookup returns CDR1 MDHEN and CDR2 SYDVKM. The CDR3 loop is CASLAQGRTEAFF. The CDR3 region has the DNA TGTGCCAGCCTGGCTCAGGGGCGAACTGAAGCTTTCTTT.

This clonotype was seen more than once but under ten times. This chain joins TRBV12-3 or TRBV12-4 and TRBJ1-3; D remains unclear. The CDR3 contains 15 residues. V lost 3 bases and J 0 bases, leaving 9 bases between the germline ends. The CDR3 region is CASSFSGSSGNTIYF. The DNA for the CDR3 is TGTGCCAGCAGTTTTTCGGGCAGCTCTGGAAACACCATATATTTT.